The rows below give T cell receptor beta chains drawn from one sample of a study of a mutant IDH1 vaccine in newly diagnosed glioma. Assay used: immunoSEQ multiplex PCR; TCRdb lists only in-frame clones, some missing. Here the sample spans roughly 99,000 clones, 70% to 90% being singletons. The material was PBMCs, obtained from a glioma patient treated with radiotherapy, temozolomide or both. The receptors were gathered from a woman in her forties or fifties with glioma. Both conserved end residues are part of each CDR3. D genes are given only for firm matches. Clone size, where shown, is once, few, many, or a class for clones that have expanded.

>once|TRBV7-9|-|TRBJ2-5
TGTGCCAGCAGCTCTGGGCCCGACAGCCAAGAGACCCAGTACTTC
CASSSGPDSQETQYF
>-|TRBV19|TRBD1|TRBJ1-1
TGTGCCAGTAGGGGACAGGGGTTTTCGTTCGCTGAAGCTTTCTTT
CASRGQGFSFAEAFF
>-|TRBV27|-|TRBJ2-1
TGTGCCAGCAGTTATTTCAATGAGCAGTTCTTC
CASSYFNEQFF
>-|TRBV5-1|-|TRBJ1-1
TGCGCCAGCAGCTGGGGTTGGGAGGCGGGCAGGGGCTCTCAAGGCATCGAAGCTTTCTTT
CASSWGWEAGRGSQGIEAFF
>-|TRBV27|-|TRBJ1-5
TGTGCCAGCAGGGGGACGGGGAGCAATCAGCCCCAGCATTTT
CASRGTGSNQPQHF
>-|TRBV7-3|TRBD2|TRBJ2-5
TGTGCCAGCAGCCTCGGGACTAGCGGACAAGAGACCCAGTACTTC
CASSLGTSGQETQYF
>few|TRBV5-5|-|TRBJ2-7
TGTGCCAGCAGCTTGGCGGGAGTTAACTCCTACGAGCAGTACTTC
CASSLAGVNSYEQYF
>-|TRBV15|-|TRBJ1-5
TGTGCCACCAACAGGGTAGGGAGCAATCAGCCCCAGCATTTT
CATNRVGSNQPQHF
>-|TRBV21-1|-|TRBJ2-1
TGTGCCAGCCGCGCCGGACCCCGGGACAGGGGATTCAATGAGCAGTTCTTC
CASRAGPRDRGFNEQFF
>-|TRBV28|TRBD1|TRBJ1-2
TGTGCCAGCAGACCTCCGGGAGGGGGCGGTGGCTACACCTTC
CASRPPGGGGGYTF
>-|TRBV28|-|TRBJ1-4
TGTGCCAGCAGTTTCTTACAGGGAAGGGGATTAAATGAAAAACTGTTTTTT
CASSFLQGRGLNEKLFF
>-|TRBV4-2|-|TRBJ2-1
TGTGCCAGCAGCCAAGAGGGGCCTGGCGGCAATGAGCAGTTCTTC
CASSQEGPGGNEQFF
>-|TRBV5-4|-|TRBJ2-2
TGTGCCAGCAGCTGGAGGCGGGGGAACACCGGGGAGCTGTTTTTT
CASSWRRGNTGELFF